This T cell receptor (beta chain) comes out of a study of cytomegalovirus exposure and HLA in healthy donors. Comment on this clone: Its target is not known.

PCR involved 60 Vbeta and 13 Jbeta primers. TCRdb's table, derived via immunoSEQ multiplex PCR, lists solely in-frame clones and lacks some. Counted here are some 180,000 clones, roughly four fifths occurring once; the ten biggest clones make up over 2.5%. Broader study findings: Donor immune exposure was known only as CMV serostatus. Later analysis showed most CMV-associated TCR beta chains appearing HLA-restricted.

This CDR3 has 15 amino acids. Germline V gives CDR1 SGHTA, CDR2 FQGTGA. V lost 0 bases and J lost 0, with 6 bases in between. Each donor was nominally healthy when sampled (though unrecorded immune exposures were likely). This rearrangement joins TRBV7-3 to TRBJ2-1; D is ambiguous. The sequence was obtained from a male donor in good health and CMV-seronegative. The sample was PBMCs. The CDR3 region has the DNA TGTGCCAGCAGCTTAACATACAGCTCCTACAATGAGCAGTTCTTC. This sequence encodes CASSLTYSSYNEQFF.